Each of the 4 T cell receptor beta chains below was sequenced from the same sample in a study of T cells in Graves' hyperthyroidism and ophthalmopathy. RNA transcripts were the template for amplifying TCR beta CDR3 regions. Primed by the HTBI set, a first-round RT-PCR was run on the TCR CDR3. TCRdb fed the multiplex PCR reads into MiXCR, producing one record per CDR3 protein. The sample lists approximately 220,000 distinct CDR3 sequences; about 18% were seen once. The sample taken for sequencing was blood. The receptors stem from a man aged 35 to 55 with Graves' hyperthyroidism.

Ten or more counts support this clonotype. This chain links TRBV11-3 with TRBJ1-2; D is perhaps TRBD1 (5 bases). CDR1 is SGHNT and CDR2 is YENEEA in the germline V gene. This CDR3 has 16 residues. Trimming stripped 2 bases from V and 8 bases from J, with 21 bases between. CDR3 sequence reads: CASSLYRSSGIGGYTF. DNA of the CDR3: TGTGCCAGCAGCTTATATCGCAGTTCAGGGATTGGCGGCTACACCTTC.

The J gene is TRBJ2-2, the V gene TRBV28; 7 bases line up with TRBD2. Germline lookup yields CDR1 MDHEN and CDR2 SYDVKM. The J segment lost 0 bases and the V segment lost 6 bases, leaving 7 bases of the junction unmatched. The CDR3 has 16 amino acids. The CDR3: CASSYTTSANTGELFF. The DNA for the CDR3 is TGTGCCAGCAGCTATACTACTAGCGCGAACACCGGGGAGCTGTTTTTT.

The V call is TRBV27, the J call TRBJ1-2; no firm D call. CDR1 MNHEY and CDR2 SMNVEV come from the germline V gene (reference sequence). The CDR3 contains 18 residues. Trimming took 3 bases from V and 8 from J, leaving 28 bases between them. The CDR3, as DNA: TGTGCCAGCAGTTTCCTATCCCCAAGTCAAGGACCCTACAGAGGCTACACCTTC. Its protein product is CASSFLSPSQGPYRGYTF.

There are many counts of this clonotype. The gene calls are TRBV27 and TRBJ2-7, with D possibly TRBD2 on 7 matching bases. Germline loops: CDR1 MNHEY, CDR2 SMNVEV (reference sequence). The CDR3 extends over 15 amino acids. The germline V and J ends were trimmed by 4 bases and 8 bases, with 21 bases remaining between them. This chain's CDR3 is CASSWGGAQSYQQYF. For the CDR3, the DNA is TGTGCCAGCAGTTGGGGGGGGGCCCAATCTTACCAGCAGTACTTC.